This T cell receptor beta chain was found in a study of T-cell memory formation after mild COVID-19. From germline, CDR1 is LGHDT and CDR2 YNNKEL (reference sequence). The CDR3 runs 13 residues. V lost 2 bases and J 6 bases, leaving 11 bases between the germline ends. Each CDR3 protein gets one entry after TCRdb re-called the 5' RACE reads with MiXCR. Of 350,000 to 500,000 distinct CDR3 sequences listed, 15% to 20% are singletons. The chain combines TRBV3-1 with TRBJ2-7; D is tentatively TRBD1 or TRBD2 (6 bases each). Material for sequencing was PBMCs or a T cell subset sorted from them (not recorded which). The TCR originated in an adult woman who had mild COVID-19 (a few samples of this study predate the infection). Cell type and time point are not known. CDR3 sequence: CASSQIQGGEQYF. CDR3 sequence (DNA): TGTGCCAGCAGCCAAATACAGGGAGGCGAGCAGTACTTC.